The rows below give T cell receptor beta chains drawn from one sample of a study of human T cells and chemical hapten exposure. TCRdb reprocessed the RACE reads with MiXCR, giving one entry per CDR3 protein. The sample holds about 42,000 distinct CDR3 sequences, around a tenth seen once. The sequences come from whole blood, collected in connection with sensitization to the hapten diphenylcyclopropenone (DPC). Every receptor here comes from a woman in her 30s with alopecia areata. Some clones in this sample may be carry-over from other donors' samples. The CDR3 runs from the conserved cysteine through the conserved F or W. The D gene is left open where the match is weak. Some rows mark clone size as missing; the rest say once, few, many or name a class of expanded clone.

J gene: TRBJ2-3
clone size: .
D gene: .
V gene: TRBV7-9
CDR3 protein: CAGAGTTAEVAVTDTQYF
CDR3 DNA: TGTGCCGGAGCCGGGACAACAGCCGAGGTAGCTGTCACAGATACGCAGTATTTT

J gene: TRBJ2-3
clone size: many
D gene: TRBD2
V gene: TRBV6-6
CDR3 protein: CASSYVSSGGTDTQYF
CDR3 DNA: TGTGCCAGCAGTTACGTATCTAGCGGAGGCACAGATACGCAGTATTTT

J gene: TRBJ2-1
clone size: many
D gene: .
V gene: TRBV11-2
CDR3 protein: CASSFGGNEQFF
CDR3 DNA: TGTGCCAGCAGCTTTGGAGGGAATGAGCAGTTCTTC

J gene: TRBJ2-7
clone size: many
D gene: TRBD2
V gene: TRBV6-2/TRBV6-3
CDR3 protein: CASSYSASGDAYEQYF
CDR3 DNA: TGTGCCAGCAGTTACTCCGCTAGCGGGGACGCCTACGAGCAGTACTTC

J gene: TRBJ2-7
clone size: many
D gene: .
V gene: TRBV28
CDR3 protein: CASRTTGTPTYEQYF
CDR3 DNA: TGTGCCAGCAGGACTACCGGGACCCCGACCTACGAGCAGTACTTC

J gene: TRBJ1-1
clone size: .
D gene: .
V gene: TRBV18
CDR3 protein: CATEPTARRTEAFF
CDR3 DNA: TGTGCCACCGAACCCACAGCCCGACGCACTGAAGCTTTCTTT

J gene: TRBJ2-7
clone size: many
D gene: .
V gene: TRBV7-3
CDR3 protein: CASSSQRTARMGEQYF
CDR3 DNA: TGTGCCAGCAGCTCGCAGAGGACAGCTCGCATGGGCGAGCAGTACTTC

J gene: TRBJ2-7
clone size: few
D gene: .
V gene: TRBV5-5
CDR3 protein: CASSEWPGGTYEQYF
CDR3 DNA: TGTGCCAGCAGCGAATGGCCGGGTGGCACCTACGAGCAGTACTTC

J gene: TRBJ2-3
clone size: few
D gene: .
V gene: TRBV11-2
CDR3 protein: CASSLDGDRTDTQYF
CDR3 DNA: TGTGCCAGCAGCTTAGATGGCGACCGCACAGATACGCAGTATTTT

J gene: TRBJ2-7
clone size: .
D gene: TRBD1
V gene: TRBV20-1
CDR3 protein: CSGPGQGSYEQYF
CDR3 DNA: TGCAGTGGTCCGGGACAGGGGTCCTACGAGCAGTACTTC

J gene: TRBJ2-7
clone size: few
D gene: .
V gene: TRBV3-1
CDR3 protein: CASSPHPGPYEQYF
CDR3 DNA: TGTGCCAGCAGCCCTCACCCGGGACCATACGAGCAGTACTTC

J gene: TRBJ2-3
clone size: .
D gene: TRBD2
V gene: TRBV4-2
CDR3 protein: CASSLLAFSSTDTQYF
CDR3 DNA: TGTGCCAGCAGCCTACTAGCGTTTTCTAGCACAGATACGCAGTATTTT

J gene: TRBJ1-1
clone size: .
D gene: .
V gene: TRBV30
CDR3 protein: CAWTGFTEAFF
CDR3 DNA: TGTGCCTGGACAGGGTTCACTGAAGCTTTCTTT

J gene: TRBJ1-1
clone size: few
D gene: .
V gene: TRBV7-9
CDR3 protein: CASSPGSMNTEAFF
CDR3 DNA: TGTGCCAGCAGCCCAGGTAGTATGAACACTGAAGCTTTCTTT

J gene: TRBJ1-2
clone size: few
D gene: .
V gene: TRBV12-3/TRBV12-4
CDR3 protein: CASSLGAGNGYTF
CDR3 DNA: TGTGCCAGCAGTTTAGGGGCAGGGAATGGCTACACCTTC

J gene: TRBJ2-2
clone size: few
D gene: .
V gene: TRBV19
CDR3 protein: CASEDRLSGELFF
CDR3 DNA: TGTGCCAGTGAGGACAGACTTTCCGGGGAGCTGTTTTTT

J gene: TRBJ1-4
clone size: .
D gene: TRBD1
V gene: TRBV12-3/TRBV12-4
CDR3 protein: CASSLVGGLNGKLFF
CDR3 DNA: TGTGCCAGCAGTTTAGTAGGGGGCCTAAATGGAAAACTGTTTTTT

J gene: TRBJ1-2
clone size: many
D gene: .
V gene: TRBV30
CDR3 protein: CAWSATGIGRGYTF
CDR3 DNA: TGTGCCTGGAGTGCCACAGGGATCGGTCGTGGCTACACCTTC

J gene: TRBJ2-5
clone size: many
D gene: TRBD1
V gene: TRBV6-5
CDR3 protein: CASSRRDSQETQYF
CDR3 DNA: TGTGCCAGCAGTCGACGGGACAGTCAAGAGACCCAGTACTTC

J gene: TRBJ2-1
clone size: many
D gene: TRBD1
V gene: TRBV4-3
CDR3 protein: CASSPGTARYNEQFF
CDR3 DNA: TGCGCCAGCAGCCCCGGGACAGCACGATACAATGAGCAGTTCTTC

J gene: TRBJ2-3
clone size: .
D gene: TRBD1
V gene: TRBV5-1
CDR3 protein: CASSLGTGGRSTDTQYF
CDR3 DNA: TGCGCCAGCAGCTTAGGGACAGGGGGTCGAAGCACAGATACGCAGTATTTT

J gene: TRBJ2-4
clone size: .
D gene: .
V gene: TRBV6-2/TRBV6-3
CDR3 protein: CASTPYQGTIQYF
CDR3 DNA: TGTGCCAGCACCCCGTATCAAGGAACGATTCAGTACTTC

J gene: TRBJ1-1
clone size: few
D gene: .
V gene: TRBV6-1
CDR3 protein: CASSEANRDGEAFF
CDR3 DNA: TGTGCCAGCAGTGAAGCGAATCGGGACGGAGAAGCTTTCTTT

J gene: TRBJ2-7
clone size: many
D gene: TRBD2
V gene: TRBV11-2
CDR3 protein: CASSLAGGAYEQYF
CDR3 DNA: TGTGCCAGCAGCTTAGCGGGGGGGGCCTACGAGCAGTACTTC

J gene: TRBJ2-2
clone size: few
D gene: .
V gene: TRBV5-8
CDR3 protein: CASSLVGPTGELFF
CDR3 DNA: TGTGCCAGCAGCTTGGTGGGGCCGACCGGGGAGCTGTTTTTT

J gene: TRBJ2-1
clone size: few
D gene: .
V gene: TRBV25-1
CDR3 protein: CASSETPGPHGQFF
CDR3 DNA: TGTGCCAGCAGTGAAACCCCAGGGCCACATGGGCAGTTCTTC

J gene: TRBJ2-1
clone size: .
D gene: .
V gene: TRBV4-2
CDR3 protein: CASSQGGPGASEPTLYNEQFF
CDR3 DNA: TGTGCCAGCAGCCAAGGGGGCCCTGGGGCTAGCGAACCGACGCTTTACAATGAGCAGTTCTTC

J gene: TRBJ2-3
clone size: few
D gene: .
V gene: TRBV5-1
CDR3 protein: CASSLALATDTQYF
CDR3 DNA: TGCGCCAGCAGCTTGGCTCTAGCGACAGATACGCAGTATTTT